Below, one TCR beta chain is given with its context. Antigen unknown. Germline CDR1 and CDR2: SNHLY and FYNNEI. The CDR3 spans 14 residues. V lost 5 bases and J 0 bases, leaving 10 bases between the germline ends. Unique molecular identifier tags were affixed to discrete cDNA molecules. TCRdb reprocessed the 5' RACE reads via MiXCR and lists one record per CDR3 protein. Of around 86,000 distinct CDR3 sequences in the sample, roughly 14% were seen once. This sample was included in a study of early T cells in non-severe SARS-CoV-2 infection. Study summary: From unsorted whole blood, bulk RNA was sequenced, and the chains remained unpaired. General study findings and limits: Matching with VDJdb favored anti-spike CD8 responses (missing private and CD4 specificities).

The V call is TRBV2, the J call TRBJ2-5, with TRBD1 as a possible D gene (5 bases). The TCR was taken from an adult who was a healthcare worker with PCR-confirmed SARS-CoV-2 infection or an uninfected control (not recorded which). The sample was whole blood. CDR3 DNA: TGTGCCAGCAGTCCTGACAGAAACCAAGAGACCCAGTACTTC. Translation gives CASSPDRNQETQYF.